The 26 T cell receptor beta chains listed next were all sequenced from one sample in a study of response to subunit inactivated influenza vaccine. TCRdb reanalysed the RT-PCR reads using MiXCR and keeps one entry per CDR3 protein. The table shows about 580,000 distinct CDR3 sequences, with around 15% occurring only once. Sequencing used PBMCs from blood, obtained 11 to 12 days after vaccination. The receptors stem from a man in his fifties who received an inactivated influenza vaccine.

There are many counts of this clonotype. The chain links TRBV29-1 to TRBJ2-1; tentatively, D is TRBD2 (6 bases). The V end lost 6 bases, the J end lost 1 base, and 10 bases lay between the germline ends. The CDR3 is 13 amino acids. Germline assignment: CDR1 SQVTM and CDR2 ANQGSEA. This CDR3 is CSVNSGSYNEQFF. The CDR3 nucleotides read TGCAGCGTGAATAGCGGATCCTACAATGAGCAGTTCTTC.

The CDR3 is CASSLLVGRASSTNEKLFF. CDR3 DNA: TGTGCCAGCAGCTTACTCGTGGGCAGGGCCTCTTCAACTAATGAAAAACTGTTTTTT. This chain connects TRBV11-1 to TRBJ1-4, with a possible D match to TRBD1 (5 bases). V lost 2 bases and J lost 0, with 19 bases in between. The CDR3 runs to 19 residues. Looked up from germline, CDR1 is SGHAT and CDR2 is FQDESV (reference sequence).

This clonotype turned up a few times. CDR3 DNA sequence: TGTGCCACCAGACAGGACTCCTCACCCCTCCACTTT. As protein: CATRQDSSPLHF. The chain recombines TRBV9 with TRBJ1-6, with D perhaps TRBD1 (6 bases). Trimming left V 9 bases short and J 10 bases short, with 14 bases between. Germline V gene data show CDR1 as SGDLS and CDR2 as YYNGEE. CDR3 length: 12 residues.

In its sample, this clonotype was seen a few times. The gene calls are TRBV5-1 and TRBJ1-1; D may be TRBD1 (5 bases). Germline lookup yields CDR1 SGHRS and CDR2 YFSETQ. The CDR3 is 14 residues long. V was trimmed by 7 bases and J by 6 bases, leaving 19 bases between them. The CDR3 region has the DNA TGCGCCAGCTGCGACAGCCTACCCGAAGCTGAAGCTTTCTTT. As protein: CASCDSLPEAEAFF.

This clonotype appeared a few times. DNA of the CDR3: TGTGCCAGCAGAACAAGGACGGAGAACACTGAAGCTTTCTTT. Translated: CASRTRTENTEAFF. The chain employs TRBV28 and TRBJ1-1; D is uncertain. Germline loops: CDR1 MDHEN, CDR2 SYDVKM. The CDR3 has 14 amino acids. The V end was cut by 6 bases, the J end by 1 base, with 12 bases between.

This chain links TRBV29-1 with TRBJ1-1, with 9 bases lining up with TRBD1. J lost 6 bases, V lost 4 bases, and 9 bases had no gene match. From germline, CDR1 is SQVTM and CDR2 ANQGSEA. The CDR3 is 14 amino acids. The CDR3 sequence is CSVVTPGQGPEAFF. As DNA, the CDR3 is TGCAGCGTTGTAACTCCGGGACAGGGTCCTGAAGCTTTCTTT.

This clonotype was seen a few times. This chain joins TRBV18 and TRBJ2-5; TRBD1 might be the D (6 bases). V gave up 3 bases and J gave up 5 bases, with 16 bases separating them. Germline CDR1 is KGHSH and CDR2 is LQKENI. The CDR3 extends over 15 amino acids. As DNA, the CDR3 is TGTGCCAGCTCACCTCGAACAGGGTTATCCGAGACCCAGTACTTC. It specifies CASSPRTGLSETQYF.

This chain joins TRBV10-3 and TRBJ2-2, with 9 nucleotides matching TRBD2. The germline gives CDR1 ENHRY, CDR2 SYGVKD. Trimming at V came to 4 bases and at J to 4 bases, leaving 1 base not matched to a gene. The CDR3 runs 14 residues. The CDR3 coding sequence is TGTGCCATCAGTGGAGCGGGAGGCACCGGGGAGCTGTTTTTT. Protein: CAISGAGGTGELFF.

This clonotype occurred a few times. In DNA form, the CDR3 reads TGTGCCAGCAGCAGCTCCGGGAGCTATAGGGAAAAACTGTTTTTT. Its translation is CASSSSGSYREKLFF. The chain couples TRBV5-4 to TRBJ1-4, with unresolved D. Per germline, CDR1 SGHNT and CDR2 YYREEE (reference sequence). Deletions cut 4 bases from V and 8 bases from J, with 18 bases between. There are 15 residues in the CDR3.

This clonotype has more than one count but fewer than ten. This chain uses TRBV20-1 with TRBJ2-5; 9 bases line up with TRBD1. The CDR3 totals 14 residues. CDR1 DFQATT and CDR2 SNEGSKA come from the germline V gene (reference sequence). With 6 bases clipped from V and 4 bases from J, the junction kept 9 bases outside the gene matches. This chain's CDR3 is CSATTRQGGETQYF. CDR3 DNA sequence: TGCAGTGCCACCACTCGACAGGGGGGAGAGACCCAGTACTTC.

This clonotype was detected a few times. The rearrangement joins TRBV7-7 to TRBJ2-2, with D possibly matching TRBD2 (6 bases). CDR1 SSHAT and CDR2 FNYEAQ come from the germline V gene (reference sequence). The CDR3 loop spans 13 amino acids. CDR3 protein: CASGGWNTGELFF. The CDR3 DNA reads as TGTGCTAGCGGAGGATGGAACACCGGGGAGCTGTTTTTT. Looking up the rest from reference TRBV7-7 and TRBJ2-2 gives the full variable domain: GAGVSQSPRYKVTKRGQDVTLRCDPISSHATLYWYQQALGQGPEFLTYFNYEAQPDKSGLPSDRFSAERPEGSISTLTIQRTEQRDSAMYRCASGGWNTGELFFGEGSRLTVL.

This clonotype turned up a few times. The rearrangement uses TRBV20-1 and TRBJ1-2; 9 nucleotides align to TRBD1. Germline V gene data show CDR1 as DFQATT and CDR2 as SNEGSKA (reference sequence). The V segment lost 0 bases and the J segment 7 bases; nucleotides outside the gene matches: 3. CDR3 length: 13 amino acids. The CDR3 loop reads CSARDSQGAGYTF. The CDR3 DNA sequence: TGCAGTGCTAGAGATTCACAGGGGGCTGGCTACACCTTC.

The chain couples TRBV20-1 to TRBJ2-3; tentative D call: TRBD1 (6 bases). V dropped 4 bases and J dropped 1 base, with 18 bases sitting between them. Germline CDR1 is DFQATT and CDR2 is SNEGSKA (reference sequence). The CDR3 runs 16 residues. This chain's CDR3 is CSATPGERRGTDTQYF. In DNA, the CDR3 is TGCAGTGCTACGCCAGGGGAGCGGAGAGGCACAGATACGCAGTATTTT.

This clonotype was recorded a few times. V is TRBV10-3 and J is TRBJ2-7; tentative D call: TRBD1 (5 bases). From germline, CDR1 is ENHRY and CDR2 SYGVKD. The germline V and J ends were trimmed by 2 bases and 0 bases, with 11 bases remaining between them. This CDR3 is 15 amino acids long. CDR3 nucleotide sequence: TGTGCCATCAGTGAGGGGGCGCTGAGCTCCTACGAGCAGTACTTC. This encodes CAISEGALSSYEQYF.

A few counts support this clonotype. This chain links TRBV6-2 or TRBV6-3 with TRBJ1-5; the D is unclear. The CDR3 spans 15 residues. V was trimmed by 2 bases and J by 2 bases, leaving 10 bases between them. Germline assignment: CDR1 MNHEY and CDR2 SVGEGT. The CDR3 protein is CASSYMGSGNQPQHF. Written as DNA, the CDR3 is TGTGCCAGCAGTTACATGGGGTCGGGCAATCAGCCCCAGCATTTT.

This clonotype was seen more than once but under ten times. V usage is TRBV3-1 and J usage is TRBJ1-5, with D hard to call. The CDR3 is 13 residues long. The germline V and J ends were trimmed by 5 bases and 2 bases, with 7 bases remaining between them. CDR1 and CDR2 (germline): LGHDT, YNNKEL (reference sequence). The CDR3: CASSEGGNQPQHF. DNA of the CDR3: TGTGCCAGCAGCGAGGGAGGCAATCAGCCCCAGCATTTT.

As to this clonotype: A clone one base away is much larger, so this may be a read error. The J gene is TRBJ2-1, the V gene TRBV21-1; TRBD2 reflects the table's D call only, with no check against the DNA. TRBV21-1 has pseudogene status. CDR3 length: 14 amino acids. CDR3 sequence: CASSKFGRVNERFF. The CDR3 DNA sequence: TGTGCCAGCAGCAAATTCGGGAGGGTCAATGAGCGGTTCTTC.

This chain joins TRBV2 and TRBJ2-1; no clear D gene. Trimming cost V 6 bases and J 4 bases, with 13 bases left between them. This CDR3 region has 14 residues. CDR1 is SNHLY, CDR2 FYNNEI, per germline. In DNA, the CDR3 is TGTGCCAGCAGGAGGTACGCGGTATACAATGAGCAGTTCTTC. Its protein is CASRRYAVYNEQFF.

There are a few counts of this clonotype. This CDR3 reads CSARDPRTGTFYEQYF. The CDR3 DNA sequence: TGCAGTGCTAGAGATCCGCGGACAGGGACCTTCTACGAGCAGTACTTC. This chain links TRBV20-1 with TRBJ2-7; 8 bases line up with TRBD1. The junction had 10 bases not matched to a gene; V was cut back by 0 bases and J by 3 bases. CDR1 is DFQATT, CDR2 SNEGSKA, per germline (reference sequence). The length of the CDR3 is 16 residues.

This clonotype was seen more than once but under ten times. The rearrangement uses TRBV2 and TRBJ2-5; D is tentatively TRBD1 or TRBD2 (5 bases each). V was pared by 8 bases and J by 7 bases, with 14 bases between. Germline CDR1 is SNHLY and CDR2 is FYNNEI. This CDR3 spans 12 amino acids. CDR3 DNA: TGTGCCAGCGGGGACCCATTCGGGACCCAGTACTTC. It yields the protein CASGDPFGTQYF.

Concerning this clonotype: Possible read error: a much larger clone is one base away. This chain uses TRBV20-1 with TRBJ2-1, with TRBD2 identical over 12 bases. CDR1 is DFQATT and CDR2 is SNEGSKA in the germline V gene (reference sequence). The CDR3 is made up of 16 amino acids. V dropped 7 bases and J dropped 8; count of bases not matched to a gene: 15. The chain's CDR3 is CSDRGILAGGGDEQFF. The CDR3 region has the DNA TGCAGTGATAGGGGGATACTAGCGGGGGGAGGGGATGAGCAGTTCTTC.

This clonotype was seen a few times. J is TRBJ2-1 and V is TRBV7-6; D is possibly TRBD1 (6 bases). The CDR3 totals 14 residues. CDR1 SGHVS and CDR2 FNYEAQ come from the germline V gene. V was clipped by 3 bases and J by 2 bases, with 8 bases between them. CDR3 in DNA: TGTGCCAGCAGCTTCACAGGGACCTACAATGAGCAGTTCTTC. This codes for CASSFTGTYNEQFF.

The chain joins TRBV7-2 to TRBJ1-2, with TRBD1 matching 7 bases. Germline V gives CDR1 SGHTA, CDR2 FQGNSA. Losses at the gene ends were 1 base for V and 4 bases for J; bases not matched to a gene: 6. This CDR3 is 15 amino acids long. The CDR3 spells CASSLEATGTYGYTF. DNA of the CDR3: TGTGCCAGCAGCTTAGAGGCGACAGGGACCTATGGCTACACCTTC.

The chain employs TRBV3-1 and TRBJ2-1; tentative D call: TRBD1 (5 bases). Trimming took off 8 bases at V and 13 bases at J, with 18 bases between the two ends. Germline CDR1 LGHDT, CDR2 YNNKEL (reference sequence). This CDR3 region has 12 residues. The CDR3 region is CASGPWGVGQFF. The DNA for the CDR3 is TGTGCCAGCGGACCGTGGGGCGTGGGTCAGTTCTTC.

The chain combines TRBV21-1 with TRBJ2-1; the table gives TRBD2 as D, unverified against the DNA. TRBV21-1 is given as a pseudogene. The CDR3 length is 20 residues. DNA for the CDR3: TGTGCCAGCGGCAGGGTGGGGCTAGCGGGCAAGTACAGTCATTACAATGAGCAGTTCTTC. This translates into CASGRVGLAGKYSHYNEQFF.

This sequence joins TRBV18 and TRBJ2-1; tentatively, D is TRBD1 (5 bases). CDR3 length: 15 amino acids. Trimming pared 1 base from V and 2 bases from J, leaving 9 bases between. From germline, CDR1 is KGHSH and CDR2 LQKENI. The CDR3 reads CASSPRQGTYNEQFF. For the CDR3, the DNA is TGTGCCAGCTCACCACGGCAGGGTACCTACAATGAGCAGTTCTTC.